This T cell receptor (beta chain) stems from a study of blood T cell repertoires in COVID-19. Study summary: Samples of COVID-19 (acute and convalescent) were obtained from the United States, Italy and Spain. PBMCs, B-cell-depleted T cells, or T cells provided the cDNA or gDNA that made up the material.

CDR3 length: 14 residues. With 0 bases removed from V and 5 bases from J, the gap between germline ends came to 10 bases. The germline gives CDR1 LGHDT, CDR2 YNNKEL (reference sequence). As originally analysed: Reference gene primer amplification gave estimated nucleated cell counts. Profiling relied on immunoSEQ multiplex PCR, and the TCRdb table lists in-frame clones only, not all of them. The D gene and trimming were derived from the DNA, and the V and J assignments and clone size from that table. The sample includes under 350,000 clones, 85% seen only once; the top ten take about 14%. Sequenced input: peripheral blood. This TCR derives from a human donor in a cohort sampled during active COVID-19. The chain has TRBV3-1 (or the pseudogene TRBV3-2) and TRBJ2-5; D gene unclear. This chain's CDR3 is CASSQERGRETQYF. The DNA of the CDR3 is TGTGCCAGCAGCCAAGAGAGAGGCCGGGAGACCCAGTACTTC.